This T cell receptor (beta chain) was retrieved from a study of T cells in Graves' hyperthyroidism and ophthalmopathy (dated by TCRdb to the late 2010s). In the study overall: Peripheral blood samples were taken at initial diagnosis, before any treatment was given. TCR V-J signatures able to tell the groups apart were searched for in a discovery cohort of 100 patients, of whom over 40 had Graves' ophthalmopathy and under 65 had stable Graves' hyperthyroidism. The study also compared thyroid tissue and blood T-cell repertoires from more than 5 Graves' hyperthyroidism patients. For training and testing, the 100 or so patients in the discovery cohort were randomly divided in a 7:3 ratio. Whether ophthalmopathy could be predicted prospectively was tested in an independent validation cohort made up of approximately 19 hyperthyroidism patients plus 17 patients who later progressed to ophthalmopathy. Following sampling, methimazole starting at 30 mg daily was given to hyperthyroidism patients, and high-dose intravenous methylprednisolone was given to ophthalmopathy patients. TCR Vbeta CDR3 sequencing of 120 to 150 peripheral blood samples (about 45 ophthalmopathy, approximately 80 hyperthyroidism and roughly 17 progressor patients) is reported in the paper.

This clonotype was counted at least ten times. The specificity of this receptor is unknown. The sample holds no much larger clone one base away, and base qualities are not on file. Results and caveats for the whole study, not just this receptor: Ophthalmopathy was separated from stable hyperthyroidism by a 13 V-J signature model, with around 90% sensitivity and about 81% specificity obtained in cross-validation and 80%/75% obtained in testing. Most expanded thyroid clonotypes (frequency above 0.001) were also detected in blood, suggesting blood repertoires may reflect thyroid immune responses. In validation, progression to ophthalmopathy was predicted by the model with around 71% sensitivity and under 85% specificity, a median of approximately 6.5 months before onset. Sample size was not statistically predetermined, and blinding of investigators to group allocation was not performed.

The TCR beta CDR3 regions were amplified from RNA transcripts. A first-round RT-PCR of the TCR CDR3 used the HTBI primer set with the Qiagen OneStep RT-PCR kit. A second multiplex PCR round built the libraries, followed by size selection and purification. Libraries were sequenced paired-end with 100 bp reads on an Illumina HiSeq2000. In the authors' own workflow: SOAPnuke was used to process the raw data, with reads discarded if the reads contained adapters or uncalled bases, had a mean Phred below 15, or lacked an exact constant-primer or identifier match. COPE v1.2.5 was used to merge high-quality paired reads, and clonotypes were defined as unique nucleotide sequences. MiTCR v1.1 was used to align the clonotypes against IMGT TRBV, TRBD and TRBJ reference segments. The analysis included only V-J combinations with a frequency above 0.0001, which together covered 98% to 99.2% of the repertoires. A TCS score was defined as the ratio of F50 (clonal expansion) to E x V (chaos), with BLOSUM62-based TCRdist applied between CDR3 peptides within each V-J. Welch's t-statistics and random forest reduced roughly 540 V-J features to 13, which were used in a naive Bayes classifier (R e1071). TCRdb applied fastp at Q25 and MiXCR to the public reads, then kept only in-frame beta chains. Every entry covers one CDR3 protein and lists the most common genes and DNA from its rows. What appears here as the V and J calls and clone size reflects TCRdb's work, not the paper's. The sample contains around 400,000 distinct CDR3 sequences, roughly 15% of them found a single time. Clones ranked in the top ten supply under 25% of the sample.

Moderately to severely active disease, a Clinical Activity Score of at least 3, a NOSPECS grade of at least 4, and a duration under 3 months were present in ophthalmopathy patients. Any patient with an uncontrolled infection, another autoimmune disease, pregnancy or lactation was excluded. Diagnoses relied on clinical symptoms, serum thyroxine and TRAb, thyroid ultrasound and orbital computed tomography. PBMCs were separated from around 9.1 ml of fresh peripheral blood using Ficoll-Paque density gradient centrifugation. Total RNA was extracted with Trizol reagent, and quality was checked on an Agilent 2100 Bioanalyzer. The specimen sequenced was blood. The receptor was isolated from a woman aged 60-75 years with Graves' ophthalmopathy.

The DNA is TGTGCCAGCAGCTTAGATAGCAGTGCGGCAGGGGAAGAGACCCAGTACTTC. It codes for CASSLDSSAAGEETQYF. This chain is built from TRBV11-2 and TRBJ2-5; TRBD1 could be the D gene, as 6 bases match. V sheds 0 bases and J sheds 3 bases, leaving 17 bases between their ends. The CDR3 runs 17 amino acids, cysteine and phenylalanine included. The DNA shown is the 51-base CDR3, in frame from base 1. As encoded in the germline V gene, CDR1 is SGHAT while CDR2 is FQNNGV.